This paragraph reports one TCR beta chain. There are 16 residues in the CDR3. The V end was cut by 4 bases, the J end by 2 bases, with 19 bases between. CDR1 and CDR2 (germline): SGDLS, YYNGEE. From the RT-PCR reads, TCRdb called clonotypes with MiXCR, one entry per CDR3 protein. The table includes roughly 760,000 distinct CDR3 sequences, 21% detected once. These data come from a study of response to subunit inactivated influenza vaccine. Specimen: PBMCs from blood, collected around 5 days after vaccination. The TCR was taken from a man aged 45-65 years who received an inactivated influenza vaccine. The chain carries TRBV9 and TRBJ2-7; D gene uncertain. The CDR3 sequence: CASSFYQAFPPYEQYF. The CDR3 DNA sequence: TGTGCCAGCAGCTTTTATCAAGCGTTTCCCCCCTACGAGCAGTACTTC.